Listed here is a single T cell receptor (beta chain). A read error may explain this, as a much larger clone is one base away. CDR1 SQVTM and CDR2 ANQGSEA come from the germline V gene. The germline V and J ends were trimmed by 8 bases and 1 base, with 14 bases remaining between them. The CDR3 runs to 13 residues. TCR beta CDR3 amplification used RNA transcripts. HTBI-primed RT-PCR formed the first round, and a multiplex PCR formed the second. TCRdb re-called the multiplex PCR reads with MiXCR, one entry per CDR3 protein. The sample has 580,000 or so distinct CDR3 sequences, roughly 40% seen once; the top ten hold about 4.2%. This sample was included in a study of Graves' ophthalmopathy and Graves' hyperthyroidism.

The material sequenced was peripheral blood or thyroid tissue (not recorded which). The receptor comes from an adult man with Graves' hyperthyroidism. V gene TRBV29-1 combines with J gene TRBJ1-1; D perhaps matches TRBD1 (6 bases). The CDR3 region has the DNA TGCAGCTCCTGGACAGAGCAGAACACTGAAGCTTTCTTT. Its translation: CSSWTEQNTEAFF.